These 14 T cell receptor beta chains share one sample of origin, sequenced in a study of glioma-infiltrating T cells. Amplification of TCR alpha and beta CDR3 regions from RNA used iRepertoire nested multiplex PCR. In TCRdb, the multiplex PCR reads were re-called with MiXCR into one record per CDR3 protein. The sample has about 130,000 distinct CDR3 sequences, under 30% seen once; the top ten hold around a quarter. The sequencing sample was made of glioma tissue, nonneoplastic brain tissue, or PBMCs (not recorded which). These receptors were taken from a human donor with low-grade glioma or glioblastoma, undergoing nonglioma brain surgery, or in good health (not recorded which).

In its sample, this clonotype was seen many times. The chain uses TRBV7-2 and TRBJ2-3; no definite D call. The CDR3 contains 14 residues. Trimming took off 0 bases at V and 0 bases at J, with 4 bases between the two ends. The germline V gene encodes CDR1 SGHTA and CDR2 FQGNSA. CDR3 coding DNA: TGTGCCAGCAGCTTAGCCCAAAGCACAGATACGCAGTATTTT. Translated: CASSLAQSTDTQYF.

Concerning this clonotype itself: A much larger clone differs from this one at a single base, so this may be a read error. DNA for the CDR3: TGTGCCAGCGCTATCGACAGTTACACTGAGCAGTTCTTC. Residues: CASAIDSYTEQFF. V and J are TRBV7-2 and TRBJ2-1; perhaps TRBD1 as D (5 bases). Germline V gene sequence: CDR1 SGHTA, CDR2 FQGNSA. This CDR3 has 13 amino acids.

This clonotype has just one count. This chain uses TRBV14 with TRBJ1-4, with D possibly TRBD1 on 5 matching bases. CDR3 length: 15 residues. Germline loops: CDR1 SGHDN, CDR2 FVKESK. Trimming stripped 4 bases from V and 7 bases from J, with 16 bases between. The CDR3 loop reads CASSRDSDTIEKLFF. DNA of the CDR3: TGTGCCAGCAGCCGAGATTCGGACACGATTGAAAAACTGTTTTTT. Together with reference TRBV14 and TRBJ1-4, the CDR3 gives the full variable domain: EAGVTQFPSHSVIEKGQTVTLRCDPISGHDNLYWYRRVMGKEIKFLLHFVKESKQDESGMPNNRFLAERTGGTYSTLKVQPAELEDSGVYFCASSRDSDTIEKLFFGSGTQLSVL.

This clonotype occurred many times. The CDR3 nucleotides read TGTGCCAGCAGCTTAGCGGGGGGGTTTGAGCAGTTCTTC. Translation: CASSLAGGFEQFF. The gene calls are TRBV7-2 and TRBJ2-1, with 7 nucleotides matching TRBD2. V shed 0 bases, J shed 9 bases, and the junction held 2 bases outside the gene matches. This CDR3 contains 13 residues. The germline gives CDR1 SGHTA, CDR2 FQGNSA.

This clonotype was counted at least ten times. The J gene is TRBJ1-2, the V gene TRBV6-1; D might be TRBD1 (6 bases). The V gene lost 9 bases and the J gene lost 4 bases, with 15 bases spanning the gap. The CDR3 covers 13 residues. Germline CDR1 and CDR2: MNHNS and SASEGT. The CDR3 reads CASRMTGSYGYTF. The CDR3 DNA reads TGTGCCAGTCGTATGACAGGCTCCTATGGCTACACCTTC.

This clonotype turned up a few times. The chain combines TRBV7-3 with TRBJ2-1; a possible D gene is TRBD1 (5 bases). The CDR3 totals 13 residues. V gave up 5 bases and J gave up 10 bases, with 15 bases separating them. From germline, CDR1 is SGHTA and CDR2 FQGTGA. The CDR3 DNA reads as TGTGCCAGCAGCCTCCAGACAGTGGGAGAGCAGTTCTTC. The encoded protein is CASSLQTVGEQFF.

The chain has TRBV4-1 and TRBJ2-1, with 10 bases aligning to TRBD1. Germline loops: CDR1 MGHRA, CDR2 YSYEKL. The V gene end was trimmed by 8 bases and the J gene end by 4 bases; junction bases not matched to a gene: 11. CDR3 length: 16 residues. The CDR3 sequence is CASRTPGQGLYNEQFF. The CDR3 nucleotides are TGCGCCAGCCGGACTCCGGGACAGGGGCTTTACAATGAGCAGTTCTTC.

This rearrangement joins TRBV18 to TRBJ2-1; perhaps D is TRBD1 or TRBD2 (6 bases each). The CDR3 extends over 16 amino acids. V was clipped by 4 bases and J by 4 bases, with 17 bases between them. Germline CDR1 and CDR2: KGHSH and LQKENI. The CDR3 DNA is TGTGCCAGCTCACACCTTGTCGGGGGCCGATACAATGAGCAGTTCTTC. It codes for CASSHLVGGRYNEQFF.

Worth noting for this clonotype: A much larger clone differs by one base, so this may be a read error. The CDR3 carries no conserved terminal phenylalanine or tryptophan, so it likely arises from a read error. This chain links TRBV25-1 with TRBJ2-5; TRBD1 might be the D (5 bases). V was clipped by 5 bases and J by 6 bases, with 13 bases between them. The CDR3 contains 13 residues. Germline CDR1 is MGHDK and CDR2 is SYGVNS. This CDR3 reads CASSSLGVKTQYL. CDR3 coding DNA: TGTGCCAGCAGTTCGCTAGGGGTGAAGACCCAGTACCTC.

In its sample, this clonotype was seen a few times. The chain recombines TRBV4-1 with TRBJ2-3, with D uncertain. Trimming cost V 4 bases and J 4 bases, with 15 bases left between them. Germline CDR1 MGHRA, CDR2 YSYEKL. This CDR3 comprises 15 residues. The CDR3 DNA follows: TGCGCCAGCAGCCCCTTTGGGCCTGGAGCAGATACGCAGTATTTT. It translates to CASSPFGPGADTQYF.

The sample holds one count of this clonotype. The J gene is TRBJ2-1, the V gene TRBV28; 12 bases align to TRBD2. Germline assignment: CDR1 MDHEN and CDR2 SYDVKM. This CDR3 spans 18 amino acids. V was clipped by 6 bases and J by 9 bases; unmatched bases: 18. The CDR3 DNA reads as TGTGCCAGCAGCTTAGCGGGGACTAGCGGGTATAAGCGTAGTGAGCAGTTCTTC. Translated, it gives CASSLAGTSGYKRSEQFF.

The chain employs TRBV2 and TRBJ2-3; D not resolved. The CDR3 covers 16 residues. V was shortened by 7 bases and J by 2 bases, with 19 bases between the two germline ends. Germline lookup yields CDR1 SNHLY and CDR2 FYNNEI. The chain's CDR3 is CASISFGQEPTDTQYF. In DNA form, the CDR3 reads TGTGCCAGCATATCATTTGGGCAGGAGCCCACAGATACGCAGTATTTT.

This chain links TRBV18 with TRBJ1-1; the D gene is possibly TRBD1 (6 bases). Germline V lookup: CDR1 KGHSH, CDR2 LQKENI. CDR3 size: 17 residues. Trimming stripped 6 bases from V and 3 bases from J, with 23 bases between. The CDR3 loop is CASSQIQGSFVDTEAFF. CDR3 DNA sequence: TGTGCCAGCTCCCAAATACAGGGATCGTTCGTGGACACTGAAGCTTTCTTT.

This clonotype has a handful of counts. V and J are TRBV7-2 and TRBJ2-3, with D hard to call. The CDR3 spans 12 residues. Trimming took 5 bases from V and 5 from J, leaving 8 bases between them. Per the germline V gene, CDR1 is SGHTA and CDR2 is FQGNSA. The CDR3 loop is CASSPLVDTQYF. The CDR3 region has the DNA TGTGCCAGCAGCCCCTTAGTAGATACGCAGTATTTT.